This TCR beta chain was obtained from a study of CD4 T cells in relation to SARS-CoV-2 and coronaviruses. Background on the study: TCR beta CDR3s were sequenced after 10-day antigen culture of PBMCs. Whole-study results and caveats: Each donor contributed either pre-pandemic or post-infection samples, not both.

The method was immunoSEQ multiplex PCR; TCRdb's version includes in-frame clones alone and lacks a portion of them. The table records tens of thousands of clones, 60% to 85% of them present only once. Comment on this clone: The antigen remains undetermined.

Per germline, CDR1 SGHKS and CDR2 YYEKEE (reference sequence). The V gene lost 0 bases and the J gene lost 4 bases, with 13 bases spanning the gap. CDR3 length: 15 residues. Before the COVID-19 pandemic, during about 2011-2019, CD4+ T cells were taken from unexposed donors. CD4+ T cells were isolated from the cells after around 9 days of culture. As cell numbers allowed, unexposed-donor CD4+ T cells faced SARS-CoV-2 S/N and four cold-coronavirus spikes. This TCR was sampled from a human donor in good health. The material sequenced was CD4+ T cells from PBMCs, cultured in vitro. The rearrangement joins TRBV5-5 to TRBJ1-1; possibly TRBD1 for D (5 bases). The CDR3 region has the DNA TGTGCCAGCAGCTTGGTATTTGCCGGGGGCACTGAAGCTTTCTTT. It encodes CASSLVFAGGTEAFF.